This T cell receptor beta chain was observed in a study of blood T cell repertoires in COVID-19. Whole-study context: COVID-19 samples, acute and convalescent, were from the United States, Italy and Spain. The analysed material was cDNA or gDNA that came from T cells, B-cell-depleted T cells, or PBMCs.

Per the original methods: Nucleated cell counts were estimated from reference gene primer amplification. Method: immunoSEQ multiplex PCR; TCRdb's copy keeps in-frame clones and lacks some. V and J calls plus clone size are reproduced from that table; the DNA served to infer D and trimming. The sample has roughly 140,000 clones, about nine tenths seen once; the top ten hold under 12%. CDR1 and CDR2 from the germline V gene are MNHEY and SMNVEV (reference sequence). The CDR3 is made up of 15 amino acids. V was clipped by 5 bases and J by 7 bases, with 20 bases between them. Sequenced: peripheral blood. This TCR came from a man aged 50 to 60 with active or convalescent COVID-19. The chain is built from TRBV27 and TRBJ2-5; D gene unclear. In DNA form, the CDR3 reads TGTGCCAGCAGTCCCCTCCCTGCGACCTCAGGGACCCAGTACTTC. Its translation is CASSPLPATSGTQYF.